One sample yielded the 15 T cell receptor beta chains listed below, sequenced in a study of cytomegalovirus exposure and HLA in healthy donors. Here immunoSEQ multiplex PCR was the method, and the copy in TCRdb shows in-frame clones only, minus some. The table shows some 350,000 clones, with approximately 86% occurring only once. Sequenced sample: PBMCs. The receptors derive from a woman in her twenties or thirties in good health and CMV-seropositive.

This sequence joins TRBV5-1 and TRBJ2-2; 13 positions agree with TRBD2. Looked up from germline, CDR1 is SGHRS and CDR2 is YFSETQ. J was trimmed by 6 bases and V by 0 bases; bases with no gene match: 2. The CDR3 loop spans 16 amino acids. CDR3 DNA sequence: TGCGCCAGCAGCTTGGGACTAGCGGGAGGATCCGGGGAGCTGTTTTTT. It specifies CASSLGLAGGSGELFF.

The sample holds a few counts of this clone. The chain recombines TRBV14 with TRBJ2-7; 7 bases agree with TRBD1. The V and J ends lost 5 bases and 1 base, in that order; junction bases with no gene match: 5. Germline V lookup: CDR1 SGHDN, CDR2 FVKESK. This CDR3 is built from 14 residues. CDR3 protein: CASSAQGWSYEQYF. Here the CDR3 DNA reads TGTGCCAGCAGCGCACAGGGGTGGTCCTACGAGCAGTACTTC.

The rearrangement links TRBV5-1 to TRBJ1-1; D might be TRBD1 (5 bases). The germline V gene encodes CDR1 SGHRS and CDR2 YFSETQ. V was trimmed by 0 bases and J by 1 base, leaving 13 bases between them. The CDR3 is made up of 16 amino acids. CDR3 coding DNA: TGCGCCAGCAGCTTGGTACAGGCAGGAAGGAACACTGAAGCTTTCTTT. It translates to CASSLVQAGRNTEAFF.

The gene calls are TRBV7-9 and TRBJ2-7, with D possibly TRBD2 on 7 matching bases. The V end was cut by 2 bases, the J end by 6 bases, with 17 bases between. CDR3 size: 15 residues. The V gene's germline CDR1 is SEHNR and CDR2 FQNEAQ (reference sequence). The CDR3 nucleotides are TGTGCCAGCAGCTTAATGGCGGGGGCGATTAGCGAGCAGTACTTC. Its protein product is CASSLMAGAISEQYF.

The chain carries TRBV18 and TRBJ1-6, with TRBD1 matching over 12 bases. The CDR3 length is 17 residues. The V segment lost 2 bases and the J segment 7 bases; nucleotides outside the gene matches: 6. Germline V gene lookup returns CDR1 KGHSH and CDR2 LQKENI. CDR3 DNA: TGTGCCAGCTCACCAATCGGGACAGGGGGCGAGAATTCACCCCTCCACTTT. It codes for CASSPIGTGGENSPLHF.

The gene calls are TRBV7-2 and TRBJ1-4, with 8 nucleotides matching TRBD1. The CDR3 extends over 14 amino acids. Trimming at V came to 3 bases and at J to 8 bases, leaving 5 bases not matched to a gene. CDR1 is SGHTA, CDR2 FQGNSA, per germline. CDR3 sequence reads: CASSFGQGGEKLFF. The CDR3, as DNA: TGTGCCAGCAGCTTCGGACAGGGTGGGGAAAAACTGTTTTTT.

This clone has just one count. The chain uses TRBV9 and TRBJ2-7; no clear D gene. Germline CDR1 reads SGDLS; CDR2 reads YYNGEE. Trimming shortened V by 0 bases and J by 2 bases, and 9 bases separated the two germline ends. CDR3 length: 14 residues. In nucleotides, the CDR3 is TGTGCCAGCAGCGTAGGTTCCCAGGCCTACGAGCAGTACTTC. Encoded protein: CASSVGSQAYEQYF. Full variable domain (rest looked up from reference TRBV9 and TRBJ2-7): DSGVTQTPKHLITATGQRVTLRCSPRSGDLSVYWYQQSLDQGLQFLIQYYNGEERAKGNILERFSAQQFPDLHSELNLSSLELGDSALYFCASSVGSQAYEQYFGPGTRLTVT.

The chain couples TRBV15 to TRBJ2-1, with 7 bases that match TRBD2. Germline-derived CDR1 and CDR2 are LNHNV and YYDKDF (reference sequence). CDR3 length equals 15 residues. The ends lost 8 bases at V and 8 bases at J; junction bases unmatched: 15. The CDR3 DNA reads as TGTGCCACCGGAAGCAGCGGGACGCTAGGCGATGAGCAGTTCTTC. Translating gives CATGSSGTLGDEQFF.

Worth noting for this clone: This sample also contains other DNA sequences that code for the same CDR3. The chain has TRBV7-3 and TRBJ2-1, with 8 nucleotides matching TRBD2. This CDR3 contains 13 residues. Germline CDR1 is SGHTA and CDR2 is FQGTGA. V was clipped by 5 bases and J by 3 bases; unmatched bases: 0. This CDR3 is CASSRGGYNEQFF. For the CDR3, the DNA is TGTGCCAGCAGCCGGGGGGGCTACAATGAGCAGTTCTTC. The variable domain in full, completed from reference TRBV7-3 and TRBJ2-1, reads GAGVSQTPSNKVTEKGKYVELRCDPISGHTALYWYRQSLGQGPEFLIYFQGTGAADDSGLPNDRFFAVRPEGSVSTLKIQRTERGDSAVYLCASSRGGYNEQFFGPGTRLTVL.

This clone was counted only a few times. V is TRBV28 and J is TRBJ2-7, with D possibly being TRBD1 (5 bases). V shed 4 bases and J shed 5 bases, with 18 bases lying between them. Germline loops: CDR1 MDHEN, CDR2 SYDVKM. CDR3 size: 15 residues. The CDR3 is CASSSLGQGYHEQYF. The CDR3 DNA reads TGTGCCAGCAGTTCCTTGGGGCAGGGTTACCACGAGCAGTACTTC.

The rearrangement links TRBV2 to TRBJ1-4; D might be TRBD1 (5 bases). Trimming cost V 10 bases and J 3 bases, with 15 bases left between them. The germline V gene encodes CDR1 SNHLY and CDR2 FYNNEI. The CDR3 length is 14 residues. As DNA, the CDR3 is TGTGCCACTGGGACCCCCGGGGCTAATGAAAAACTGTTTTTT. Translation: CATGTPGANEKLFF.

The rearrangement uses TRBV6-5 and TRBJ1-2, with D possibly matching TRBD1 (5 bases). The V end lost 0 bases, the J end lost 7 bases, and 12 bases lay between the germline ends. The length of the CDR3 is 14 residues. From germline, CDR1 is MNHEY and CDR2 SVGAGI. The CDR3 protein is CASSYSGGPGGYTF. CDR3 in DNA: TGTGCCAGCAGTTACTCTGGGGGTCCTGGTGGCTACACCTTC.

The chain couples TRBV5-4 to TRBJ2-5, with D perhaps matching TRBD2 (6 bases). The ends were cut back, 1 base at V and 5 bases at J, with 15 bases in the middle. The CDR3 is 15 residues long. Germline CDR1 and CDR2: SGHNT and YYREEE (reference sequence). Written as DNA, the CDR3 is TGTGCCAGCAGCTTGCCGTCCGGGGGTTCTGAGACCCAGTACTTC. Translating it yields CASSLPSGGSETQYF.

CDR3 residues: CASSLGGAGQPQHF. The CDR3 bases are TGTGCCAGCAGTCTTGGGGGGGCGGGTCAGCCCCAGCATTTT. The chain uses TRBV7-2 and TRBJ1-5; possible D gene TRBD1, 6 bases. The CDR3 totals 14 residues. V was pared by 6 bases and J by 6 bases, with 15 bases between. Germline values: CDR1 SGHTA, CDR2 FQGNSA.

This chain joins TRBV27 and TRBJ2-1; no firm D call. The CDR3 runs to 11 residues. The V end was cut by 5 bases, the J end by 7 bases, with 6 bases between. Germline V lookup: CDR1 MNHEY, CDR2 SMNVEV (reference sequence). The CDR3, as DNA: TGTGCCAGCAGTCCCGGGAATGAGCAGTTCTTC. Translation: CASSPGNEQFF.